This section outlines one T cell receptor (beta chain) sequence together with its context. The target antigen is unknown. Time point denoted: week 11, during vaccination. Each dose delivered 300 ug of mutant IDH1 20-mer peptide subcutaneously with imiquimod. Here immunoSEQ multiplex PCR was the method, and the copy in TCRdb shows in-frame clones only, minus some. Among tens of thousands of clones listed, about 88% were seen once. The V gene end was trimmed by 0 bases and the J gene end by 4 bases; junction bases not matched to a gene: 5. CDR3 length: 15 amino acids. The germline CDR1 and CDR2 sequences are SGHRS and YFSETQ. This sample stems from a study of a mutant IDH1 vaccine in newly diagnosed glioma.

The receptor's source is a woman aged 45-60 years with glioma. This chain joins TRBV5-1 and TRBJ2-7; 9 bases fit TRBD1. Sequencing was performed on PBMCs, taken from a glioma patient whose treatment included an IDH1 peptide vaccine. This CDR3 is CASSLVGTGNYEQYF. CDR3 in DNA: TGCGCCAGCAGCTTGGTAGGGACAGGGAATTACGAGCAGTACTTC.